This T cell receptor (beta chain) was profiled in a study of CD8 T cells in ankylosing spondylitis. Generation of TCR beta libraries employed quantitative 5'-RACE incorporating molecular barcodes. One entry per CDR3 protein, called by TCRdb with MiXCR from the 5' RACE reads. The sample carries 250,000 to 350,000 distinct CDR3 sequences, roughly 20% recorded once. Study-wide findings and caveats: Clones linked to disease were reported to show significant enrichment in matched ankylosing spondylitis synovial fluid. A TCR beta motif made of roughly eight highly homologous variants seemed typical of ankylosing spondylitis blood. Before this, some motif variants had been reported in reactive arthritis synovial fluid and blood.

This clonotype has a handful of counts. What it binds is unknown. This clone may be a read error of a much larger clone one base away. The sequencing sample was made of blood, either unsorted or a sorted T cell fraction (not recorded which). The TCR sequence derives from a male donor with ankylosing spondylitis or in good health (not recorded which).

The chain's CDR3 is CASSAGTSAYNEQFF. DNA for the CDR3: TGTGCCAGCAGCGCCGGGACTAGCGCCTACAATGAGCAGTTCTTC. The rearrangement uses TRBV3-1 and TRBJ2-1; 10 bases align to TRBD2. This CDR3 is 15 amino acids long. Losses at the gene ends were 5 bases for V and 2 bases for J; bases not matched to a gene: 3. Germline V gives CDR1 LGHDT, CDR2 YNNKEL (reference sequence).